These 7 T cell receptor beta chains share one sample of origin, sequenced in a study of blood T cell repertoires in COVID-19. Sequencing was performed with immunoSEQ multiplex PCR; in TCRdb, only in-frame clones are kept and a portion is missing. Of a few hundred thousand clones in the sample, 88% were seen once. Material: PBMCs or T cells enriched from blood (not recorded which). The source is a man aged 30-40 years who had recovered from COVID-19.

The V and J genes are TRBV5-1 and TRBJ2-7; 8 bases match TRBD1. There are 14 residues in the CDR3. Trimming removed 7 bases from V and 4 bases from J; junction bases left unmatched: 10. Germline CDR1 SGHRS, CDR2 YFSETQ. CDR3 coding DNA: TGCGCCAGCGGACTGGACAGGGCGGAGTACGAGCAGTACTTC. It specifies CASGLDRAEYEQYF.

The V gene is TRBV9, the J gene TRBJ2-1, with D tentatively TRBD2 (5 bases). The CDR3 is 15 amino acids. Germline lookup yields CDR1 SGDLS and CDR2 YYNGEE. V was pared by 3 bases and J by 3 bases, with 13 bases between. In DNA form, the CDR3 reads TGTGCCAGCAGCGACAGCGGAGGACTCTACAATGAGCAGTTCTTC. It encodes CASSDSGGLYNEQFF.

DNA of the CDR3: TGCGCCAGCAGCGCCACACTAGCAACTAGCACAGATACGCAGTATTTT. Protein: CASSATLATSTDTQYF. The rearrangement joins TRBV5-1 to TRBJ2-3; maybe TRBD2 (6 bases). CDR1 is SGHRS, CDR2 YFSETQ, per germline. Deletions cut 4 bases from V and 0 bases from J, with 15 bases between. This CDR3 is built from 16 residues.

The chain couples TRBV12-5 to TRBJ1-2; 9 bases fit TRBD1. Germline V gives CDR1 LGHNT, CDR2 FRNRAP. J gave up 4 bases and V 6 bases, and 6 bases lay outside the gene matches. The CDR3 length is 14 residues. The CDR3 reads CASGWDRVGYGYTF. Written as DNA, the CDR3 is TGTGCTAGTGGCTGGGACAGGGTCGGCTATGGCTACACCTTC.

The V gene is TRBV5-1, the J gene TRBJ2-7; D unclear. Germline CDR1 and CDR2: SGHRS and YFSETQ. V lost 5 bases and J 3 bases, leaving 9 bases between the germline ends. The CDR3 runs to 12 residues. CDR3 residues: CASRLTDYEQYF. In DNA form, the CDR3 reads TGCGCCAGCAGGTTAACAGACTACGAGCAGTACTTC.

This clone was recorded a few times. The CDR3: CASSFPYNSPLHF. Written as DNA, the CDR3 is TGTGCCAGCAGTTTTCCATATAATTCACCCCTCCACTTT. The chain employs TRBV28 and TRBJ1-6; D remains unclear. The CDR3 is 13 residues long. Germline CDR1 reads MDHEN; CDR2 reads SYDVKM. V was trimmed by 3 bases and J by 4 bases, leaving 4 bases between them.

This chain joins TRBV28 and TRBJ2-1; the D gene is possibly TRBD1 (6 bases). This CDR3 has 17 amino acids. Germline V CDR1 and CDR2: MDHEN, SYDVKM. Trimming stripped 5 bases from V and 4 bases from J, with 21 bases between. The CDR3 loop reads CASSLGRGGRGYNEQFF. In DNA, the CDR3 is TGTGCCAGCAGTCTTGGTCGAGGGGGTAGGGGTTACAATGAGCAGTTCTTC.